Here is one TCR beta chain with its context. Germline V gene data show CDR1 as LGHNA and CDR2 as YSLEER. V dropped 4 bases and J dropped 0 bases, with 9 bases sitting between them. The CDR3 covers 15 residues. These data belong to a study of cytomegalovirus exposure and HLA in healthy donors. 13 Jbeta primers and 60 Vbeta primers were used for the PCR. Only in-frame clones appear in the TCRdb table, and some are missing; sequencing was by immunoSEQ multiplex PCR. The sample yields about 140,000 clones, approximately 80% seen once. The receptor's source is a woman between 45 and 65 years old in good health and CMV-seropositive. The sample taken for sequencing was PBMCs. The rearrangement uses TRBV4-3 and TRBJ1-4; the D is unclear. The CDR3 DNA sequence: TGCGCCAGCAGCCCCGGCGGGGCAACTAATGAAAAACTGTTTTTT. It yields the protein CASSPGGATNEKLFF.